A single sample gave rise to the 25 T cell receptor beta chains below, sequenced in a study of blood T cell repertoires in COVID-19. The protocol was immunoSEQ multiplex PCR, while the TCRdb copy is restricted to in-frame clones and leaves out a portion. The table has roughly 250,000 clones, 80% to 90% seen once; the top ten hold 12%. Input material: peripheral blood. All receptors derive from a woman between 25 and 40 years old with COVID-19, enrolled during active disease.

This chain joins TRBV4-2 and TRBJ1-5; maybe TRBD1 (6 bases). Between the trimmed V and J ends, which lost 0 bases and 0 bases, there was a span of 6 bases. Germline loops: CDR1 LGHNA, CDR2 YNFKEQ. The CDR3 is 15 amino acids. The CDR3 here is CASSQEGGSNQPQHF. In nucleotides, the CDR3 is TGTGCCAGCAGCCAAGAAGGGGGTAGCAATCAGCCCCAGCATTTT.

This clone was recorded only once. The chain uses TRBV11-1 and TRBJ2-5, with 11 bases lining up with TRBD1. CDR1 is SGHAT and CDR2 is FQDESV in the germline V gene (reference sequence). V lost 4 bases, J lost 3 bases, and 7 bases stayed unmatched. The CDR3 runs 16 residues. CDR3 in DNA: TGTGCCAGCAGCTCCCGGGGGACAGGGGGTAAAGAGACCCAGTACTTC. Encoded protein: CASSSRGTGGKETQYF.

CDR3 residues: CASSRVRTNTEAFF. CDR3 DNA: TGTGCCAGCAGTCGGGTGCGAACGAACACTGAAGCTTTCTTT. This chain uses TRBV6-5 with TRBJ1-1; D is ambiguous. The CDR3 has 14 amino acids. Germline V gene lookup returns CDR1 MNHEY and CDR2 SVGAGI. V lost 5 bases and J lost 1, with 11 bases in between.

This sequence joins TRBV3-1 (or the pseudogene TRBV3-2) and TRBJ1-4, with 10 bases lining up with TRBD1. Germline V gene data show CDR1 as LGHDT and CDR2 as YNNKEL (reference sequence). Trimming removed 6 bases from V and 5 bases from J; junction bases left unmatched: 6. The CDR3 runs 15 residues. CDR3 amino acids: CASSPWDRGNEKLFF. For the CDR3, the DNA is TGTGCCAGCAGTCCTTGGGACAGGGGAAATGAAAAACTGTTTTTT.

DNA of the CDR3: TGTGCCAGCAGTTGGAGGGCTGCTAGCACAGATACGCAGTATTTT. Translation gives CASSWRAASTDTQYF. This chain connects TRBV27 to TRBJ2-3, with a tentative D call TRBD2 (6 bases). This CDR3 region has 15 residues. From germline, CDR1 is MNHEY and CDR2 SMNVEV (reference sequence). Trimming stripped 4 bases from V and 0 bases from J, with 11 bases between.

The V gene is TRBV6-5, the J gene TRBJ1-2, with D perhaps matching TRBD1 (5 bases). The CDR3 runs 13 residues. Per the germline V gene, CDR1 is MNHEY and CDR2 is SVGAGI. V lost 5 bases and J 4 bases, leaving 11 bases between the germline ends. Here the CDR3 reads CASSRQFSYGYTF. The CDR3 DNA sequence: TGTGCCAGCAGTCGACAGTTTTCCTATGGCTACACCTTC.

This clone was picked up a small number of times. V gene TRBV27 combines with J gene TRBJ1-5; TRBD1 matches 7 bases. The CDR3 runs to 14 residues. Trimming at V came to 5 bases and at J to 5 bases, leaving 6 bases not matched to a gene. Looked up from germline, CDR1 is MNHEY and CDR2 is SMNVEV (reference sequence). This CDR3 reads CASSPRQGHQPQHF. CDR3 DNA sequence: TGTGCCAGCAGTCCCCGACAGGGTCATCAGCCCCAGCATTTT.

This chain links TRBV2 with TRBJ2-3; the D is unclear. Germline CDR1 reads SNHLY; CDR2 reads FYNNEI. CDR3 size: 15 residues. V shed 3 bases and J shed 0 bases, with 10 bases lying between them. The CDR3 DNA is TGTGCCAGCAGTGACGTTAGCTGGAGCACAGATACGCAGTATTTT. Its translation: CASSDVSWSTDTQYF. The full variable domain, with the rest looked up from reference TRBV2 and TRBJ2-3, is EPEVTQTPSHQVTQMGQEVILRCVPISNHLYFYWYRQILGQKVEFLVSFYNNEISEKSEIFDDQFSVERPDGSNFTLKIRSTKLEDSAMYFCASSDVSWSTDTQYFGPGTRLTVL.

The CDR3 region has the DNA TGTGCCAGAAGGCAAGGACAAGGGCCTGGAAACACCATATATTTT. The encoded protein is CARRQGQGPGNTIYF. V and J are TRBV6-5 and TRBJ1-3; weak D call: TRBD1 (5 bases). The CDR3 loop spans 15 amino acids. Trimming shortened V by 9 bases and J by 2 bases, and 17 bases separated the two germline ends. Germline loops: CDR1 MNHEY, CDR2 SVGAGI.

The chain couples TRBV30 to TRBJ1-1; no definite D call. The CDR3 spans 13 residues. Germline V lookup: CDR1 GTSNPN, CDR2 SVGIG (reference sequence). Between the trimmed V and J ends, which lost 0 bases and 4 bases, there was a span of 9 bases. The CDR3 region has the DNA TGTGCCTGGAGTGTCCGCGTTGGCACTGAAGCTTTCTTT. Its protein product is CAWSVRVGTEAFF.

This clone was detected once. The CDR3 sequence: CASRYSWGRTDTQYF. DNA of the CDR3: TGTGCCAGTAGATACTCATGGGGGCGCACAGATACGCAGTATTTT. The V call is TRBV19, the J call TRBJ2-3, with D perhaps matching TRBD1 (6 bases). Trimming left V 6 bases short and J 1 base short, with 14 bases between. CDR3 length equals 15 residues. CDR1 and CDR2 (germline): LNHDA, SQIVND (reference sequence).

The rearrangement links TRBV5-4 to TRBJ2-1, with D hard to call. Deletions cut 4 bases from V and 8 bases from J, with 10 bases between. The CDR3 has 12 amino acids. In germline, CDR1 is SGHNT, CDR2 YYREEE (reference sequence). This CDR3 reads CASSPSRDEQFF. CDR3 DNA sequence: TGTGCCAGCAGCCCCTCTCGGGATGAGCAGTTCTTC.

The chain uses TRBV29-1 and TRBJ1-2, with D unresolved. Germline V gene sequence: CDR1 SQVTM, CDR2 ANQGSEA. The CDR3 consists of 14 residues. Trimming cost V 3 bases and J 8 bases, with 19 bases left between them. The CDR3 reads CSVDGRGRGWGYTF. DNA for the CDR3: TGCAGCGTTGACGGCCGGGGTCGCGGTTGGGGCTACACCTTC.

V usage is TRBV10-3 and J usage is TRBJ2-1; TRBD2 matches 9 bases. Germline CDR1 ENHRY, CDR2 SYGVKD. J lost 5 bases, V lost 7 bases, and 3 bases had no gene match. The CDR3 covers 13 residues. The CDR3 is CAIKRGADNEQFF. The DNA for the CDR3 is TGTGCCATCAAGCGGGGGGCAGACAATGAGCAGTTCTTC.

This chain connects TRBV5-1 to TRBJ2-7, with 10 nucleotides matching TRBD2. The CDR3 covers 17 residues. V was clipped by 1 base and J by 2 bases; unmatched bases: 9. Germline loops: CDR1 SGHRS, CDR2 YFSETQ. CDR3 residues: CASSLKVAGGPTYEQYF. In DNA form, the CDR3 reads TGCGCCAGCAGCTTGAAAGTAGCGGGGGGTCCTACCTACGAGCAGTACTTC.

The rearrangement uses TRBV2 and TRBJ2-1; 10 bases map to TRBD2. The ends lost 4 bases at V and 3 bases at J; junction bases unmatched: 3. The germline V gene has CDR1 SNHLY and CDR2 FYNNEI. CDR3 length: 15 residues. The CDR3 region has the DNA TGTGCCAGCAGTGCGGTAGCGGGGGGCTACAATGAGCAGTTCTTC. Translation gives CASSAVAGGYNEQFF.

The chain links TRBV15 to TRBJ2-4; perhaps TRBD2 as D (6 bases). The V end was cut by 1 base, the J end by 0 bases, with 13 bases between. CDR1 LNHNV and CDR2 YYDKDF come from the germline V gene (reference sequence). The CDR3 contains 17 residues. In DNA form, the CDR3 reads TGTGCCACCAGCAGAGGGCGGGAAGGGCTAGCCAAAAACATTCAGTACTTC. Protein product: CATSRGREGLAKNIQYF.

This chain uses TRBV1 with TRBJ2-3; TRBD2 is the table's D call and was not checked against the DNA. TRBV1 constitutes a pseudogene. CDR3 length: 19 residues. This CDR3 is CTSSRSSIGLTTSTDTQYF. The CDR3 nucleotides read TGCACCAGCAGTCGATCATCTATCGGACTCACCACTAGCACAGATACGCAGTATTTT.

The chain links TRBV11-2 to TRBJ1-4, with unresolved D. V was pared by 5 bases and J by 5 bases, with 15 bases between. The CDR3 is 15 amino acids. Per the germline V gene, CDR1 is SGHAT and CDR2 is FQNNGV. This CDR3 reads CASSPRGDQNEKLFF. Here the CDR3 DNA reads TGTGCCAGCAGCCCCCGCGGGGATCAGAATGAAAAACTGTTTTTT.

The V gene is TRBV18, the J gene TRBJ1-1; TRBD1 matches at 9 bases. V lost 3 bases to trimming and J lost 3 bases; unmatched junction nucleotides: 5. Germline assignment: CDR1 KGHSH and CDR2 LQKENI. This CDR3 has 15 residues. CDR3 sequence: CASSPGTGSDTEAFF. CDR3 in DNA: TGTGCCAGCTCACCCGGGACAGGGTCGGACACTGAAGCTTTCTTT. The whole variable domain, filled in from reference TRBV18 and TRBJ1-1, reads NAGVMQNPRHLVRRRGQEARLRCSPMKGHSHVYWYRQLPEEGLKFMVYLQKENIIDESGMPKERFSAEFPKEGPSILRIQQVVRGDSAAYFCASSPGTGSDTEAFFGQGTRLTVV.

This chain links TRBV4-1 with TRBJ1-2; D gene ambiguous. The germline V gene has CDR1 MGHRA and CDR2 YSYEKL. V was trimmed by 4 bases and J by 8 bases, leaving 14 bases between them. The CDR3 consists of 13 residues. The CDR3: CASSLRVGDGYTF. The CDR3 region has the DNA TGCGCCAGCAGCCTCAGAGTGGGAGACGGCTACACCTTC.

This clone came up once. This chain uses TRBV11-2 with TRBJ1-1; D is unresolved. CDR1 is SGHAT, CDR2 FQNNGV, per germline. V lost 0 bases and J 11 bases, leaving 16 bases between the germline ends. The CDR3 length is 14 residues. In nucleotides, the CDR3 is TGTGCCAGCAGCTTAGAATCCGTTCCCCCGGGGGCTTTCTTT. This encodes CASSLESVPPGAFF.

J is TRBJ1-2 and V is TRBV3-1 (or the pseudogene TRBV3-2); no reliable D call. The germline V and J ends were trimmed by 5 bases and 9 bases, with 10 bases remaining between them. CDR3 length: 11 amino acids. CDR1 is LGHDT and CDR2 is YNNKEL in the germline V gene (reference sequence). In DNA form, the CDR3 reads TGTGCCAGCAGCGTCCTTGGCCGCTACACCTTC. It codes for CASSVLGRYTF.

The chain recombines TRBV5-1 with TRBJ2-7; TRBD1 is a possible D gene (6 bases). The germline V and J ends were trimmed by 0 bases and 12 bases, with 16 bases remaining between them. In germline, CDR1 is SGHRS, CDR2 YFSETQ. CDR3 length: 13 residues. Here the CDR3 DNA reads TGCGCCAGCAGCTTGGACCCACAGGGTTTGGCGTACTTC. It yields the protein CASSLDPQGLAYF.

The chain is built from TRBV29-1 and TRBJ2-5; a weak D match, TRBD2 (6 bases). The CDR3 totals 16 residues. Trimming left V 4 bases short and J 3 bases short, with 21 bases between. Looked up from germline, CDR1 is SQVTM and CDR2 is ANQGSEA. In nucleotides, the CDR3 is TGCAGCGTTGCACCCTTTGGGGGGAAAGGCGAAGAGACCCAGTACTTC. Residues: CSVAPFGGKGEETQYF.